The entry below gives a single TCR beta chain sequence along with its context. Its antigen is unidentified. RNA transcripts yielded amplified TCR beta CDR3 regions. First-round RT-PCR of the TCR CDR3 relied on the HTBI primer set. Each CDR3 protein gets one entry after TCRdb re-called the multiplex PCR reads with MiXCR. This table holds about 130,000 distinct CDR3 sequences, roughly a fifth found once. This sample stems from a study of T cells in Graves' hyperthyroidism and ophthalmopathy. Study results and limitations: It was a median around seven months before onset that the model predicted ophthalmopathy.

Around 10 ml fresh peripheral blood yielded the PBMCs. The germline V gene has CDR1 LNHNV and CDR2 YYDKDF (reference sequence). There are 15 residues in the CDR3. V gave up 2 bases and J gave up 4 bases; unmatched junction bases: 5. The V and J genes are TRBV15 and TRBJ2-3; TRBD2 matches at 8 bases. The sequencing input was blood. The sequence derives from a woman in her fifties or sixties with Graves' hyperthyroidism that later progressed to Graves' ophthalmopathy. The CDR3 bases are TGTGCCACCAGCAGAAGACTCGGGAGGGCAGATACGCAGTATTTT. The encoded protein is CATSRRLGRADTQYF.